These T cell receptor beta chains were read from a single sample in a study of cytotoxic CD8 clonotypes in ibrutinib-treated CLL. TCRdb keeps only in-frame clones here, not all; method: immunoSEQ multiplex PCR. The sample shows roughly 220,000 clones, roughly 65% of them seen only once. The source material was PBMCs, sampled after 12 months of ibrutinib treatment. Source of these receptors: a human donor with chronic lymphocytic leukemia. Each CDR3 is given with its conserved first and last residue. D genes are given only for firm matches. Not every row has a clone size; where given, it reads once, few, many or a size class.

TRBV12-5,13,TRBJ2-5,many,TRBD2,CASGSWGGETQYF
TRBV7-7,14,TRBJ2-7,once,TRBD1,CASSLGTGSYEQYF
TRBV4-1,16,TRBJ2-2,.,.,CASSQGTGLNTGELFF
TRBV19,15,TRBJ1-5,.,.,CASNTGDISNQPQHF
TRBV7-9,14,TRBJ2-7,.,.,CASSAGTPPYEQYF
TRBV7-2,13,TRBJ1-2,.,.,CASSSRGFYGYTF
TRBV11-1,16,TRBJ2-7,.,.,CASSTKEGRRHYEQYF
TRBV7-3,13,TRBJ2-7,.,.,CASSFGQRGEQYF
TRBV4-2,16,TRBJ2-3,.,TRBD2,CASSQNPGLGVDTQYF
TRBV6-6,14,TRBJ2-5,few,TRBD1,CASRPGQEQETQYF
TRBV5-4,15,TRBJ2-1,.,.,CASSLSGASYNEQFF
TRBV5-1,15,TRBJ2-7,.,.,CASSLARTLVYEQYF
TRBV12-5,17,TRBJ2-1,.,.,CASATGLVSSSYNEQFF
TRBV7-2,15,TRBJ2-2,.,TRBD1,CASSTGQGTTGELFF
TRBV4-2,15,TRBJ2-7,.,.,CASSEPWASTPEQYF
TRBV6-6,13,TRBJ2-7,.,.,CASRGGGDYEQYF
TRBV4-1,14,TRBJ2-1,.,.,CASSQLAGPNEQFF
TRBV28,16,TRBJ2-7,.,.,CASSTGGRDPRYEQYF
TRBV7-3,17,TRBJ2-7,.,.,CASSRNPAGAGTHEQYF
TRBV9,18,TRBJ2-6,.,.,CASSAGLGGGAGANVLTF
TRBV4-1,14,TRBJ2-5,.,.,CASSRARGQETQYF
TRBV4-1,13,TRBJ1-1,.,TRBD1,CASSNGQGTEAFF
TRBV6-1,16,TRBJ2-7,few,TRBD1,CASSEYWDRLAYEQYF
TRBV7-9,11,TRBJ1-3,.,.,CASSPQNTIYF
TRBV2,15,TRBJ2-7,few,.,CASSRRGNLSGEQYF
TRBV7-2,11,TRBJ2-7,.,.,CASSFQYEQYF
TRBV9,15,TRBJ2-7,few,.,CASSPSTGPAYEQYF
TRBV9,14,TRBJ1-1,.,.,CASSIVQLNTEAFF
TRBV29-1,12,TRBJ1-1,.,.,CSVGLVNTEAFF
TRBV11-2,13,TRBJ1-1,.,.,CASSLTRSTEAFF
TRBV30,13,TRBJ2-7,few,.,CAWSVGETYEQYF
TRBV20-1,11,TRBJ2-1,.,TRBD2,CSAWRGGWQFF
TRBV9,17,TRBJ1-1,.,.,CASSVARGGRGDTEAFF
TRBV28,19,TRBJ1-4,.,TRBD1,CASSLPIPGQGSTNEKLFF
TRBV19,16,TRBJ2-7,once,TRBD2,CASSTVAGAAAYEQYF
TRBV5-6,13,TRBJ2-5,.,TRBD1,CASSWDRQETQYF
TRBV11-3,14,TRBJ2-2,.,.,CASSFPGSPGELFF
TRBV5-4,15,TRBJ1-2,.,.,CASSWRGGRYQGYTF
TRBV25-1,12,TRBJ1-1,few,.,CARTGGNTEAFF
TRBV7-8,11,TRBJ2-1,.,.,CASGSYNEQFF
TRBV6-1,14,TRBJ2-7,.,.,CASSEITVQGEQYF
TRBV4-3,16,TRBJ2-3,.,TRBD2,CASSQDPGGSTDTQYF
TRBV18,14,TRBJ2-5,.,.,CASSPRLGGETQYF
TRBV20-1,11,TRBJ1-1,.,.,CSGGRETEAFF
TRBV5-1,16,TRBJ1-6,.,TRBD1,CASSWNTGAMNSPLHF
TRBV11-2,14,TRBJ2-7,.,TRBD1,CASSLDSTGGEQYF
TRBV4-2,16,TRBJ2-4,.,.,CASSQGGTGPGNIQYF
TRBV19,16,TRBJ2-3,.,TRBD2,CASRRTSGSSADTQYF
TRBV6-5,14,TRBJ1-5,.,.,CASRLTRSNQPQHF
TRBV4-2,16,TRBJ1-5,.,.,CASSHTGSRDNQPQHF
TRBV13,12,TRBJ2-7,few,.,CASSLERGEQYF
TRBV6-7,17,TRBJ1-1,.,TRBD1,CASSYTAGTGGNTEAFF
TRBV11-3,14,TRBJ2-3,.,TRBD1,CASSRQGMTDTQYF
TRBV7-3,13,TRBJ1-2,.,.,CASSRDGYYGYTF
TRBV7-3,16,TRBJ2-3,once,TRBD2,CASSPGGAHRTDTQYF